This entry features one T cell receptor beta chain sequence. This entry belongs to a study of cytomegalovirus exposure and HLA in healthy donors. Germline V gene sequence: CDR1 MGHRA, CDR2 YSYEKL. The CDR3 is 13 residues long. Trimming shortened V by 2 bases and J by 8 bases, and 12 bases separated the two germline ends. Use of 60 Vbeta and 13 Jbeta primers characterized the PCR. Some clones are missing from TCRdb's copy, which holds only in-frame ones; the method was immunoSEQ multiplex PCR. Seen here are 45,000 to 55,000 clones, over 70% observed once, and the top ten hold approximately 7.6%. This chain uses TRBV4-1 with TRBJ1-1; D unclear. The sequencing sample was made of PBMCs. The receptor's source is a man between 25 and 39 years old in good health and CMV-seropositive. The CDR3 nucleotides are TGCGCCAGCAGCCAACTTAGCCGGGAGGAAGCTTTCTTT. Its translation: CASSQLSREEAFF.